These 31 T cell receptor beta chains came from one sample sequenced in a study of cytomegalovirus exposure and HLA in healthy donors. PCR was performed using 60 Vbeta and 13 Jbeta primers. Using immunoSEQ multiplex PCR, the repertoire was profiled, and TCRdb retains in-frame clones only, with some absent. The table lists a few hundred thousand clones, over 70% of them singletons. Material: PBMCs. The origin of the receptors is a girl under 10 years old in good health and CMV-seronegative.

V and J are TRBV18 and TRBJ2-4, with 7 bases lining up with TRBD1. Germline CDR1 reads KGHSH; CDR2 reads LQKENI. V gave up 4 bases and J gave up 7 bases; unmatched junction bases: 7. This CDR3 has 14 residues. The CDR3 region has the DNA TGTGCCAGCTCACTGACAGGGTCGCCGAACATTCAGTACTTC. Amino acids: CASSLTGSPNIQYF.

Note on this clone: Other DNA sequences in this sample translate to the same CDR3. The chain uses TRBV18 and TRBJ1-4; maybe TRBD1 (6 bases). Germline V gene lookup returns CDR1 KGHSH and CDR2 LQKENI. V was shortened by 1 base and J by 6 bases, with 6 bases between the two germline ends. The CDR3 loop spans 13 amino acids. The CDR3 DNA follows: TGTGCCAGCTCACCACAGGGGGATGAAAAACTGTTTTTT. Amino acids: CASSPQGDEKLFF.

This clone was seen just once. The V gene is TRBV25-1, the J gene TRBJ2-1; 7 bases line up with TRBD2. The CDR3 contains 14 residues. Germline-derived CDR1 and CDR2 are MGHDK and SYGVNS. Trimming removed 6 bases from V and 6 bases from J; junction bases left unmatched: 8. The CDR3 nucleotides are TGTGCCAGCAGAGCTTATTCTAGCGGCAATGAGCAGTTCTTC. It translates to CASRAYSSGNEQFF.

The chain recombines TRBV7-8 with TRBJ1-1; maybe TRBD1 (5 bases). Trimming took 4 bases from V and 7 from J, leaving 19 bases between them. Germline CDR1 is SGHVS and CDR2 is FQNEAQ. The CDR3 sequence is 15 residues long. Written as DNA, the CDR3 is TGTGCCAGCAGCTCTAACTTAGCTTGGAGGGGTGAAGCTTTCTTT. It specifies CASSSNLAWRGEAFF.

This clone is a singleton in its sample. The rearrangement uses TRBV2 and TRBJ2-7; 13 nucleotides align to TRBD2. Trimming removed 7 bases from V and 2 bases from J; junction bases left unmatched: 8. Germline V gives CDR1 SNHLY, CDR2 FYNNEI. This CDR3 has 16 residues. The CDR3 bases are TGTGCCAGCATAGGGACTAGCGGGACTATAACCTACGAGCAGTACTTC. It is translated as CASIGTSGTITYEQYF.

The chain combines TRBV2 with TRBJ2-7; 8 nucleotides align to TRBD1. The CDR3 length is 16 residues. Germline V CDR1 and CDR2: SNHLY, FYNNEI. V shed 6 bases, J shed 2 bases, and the junction held 12 bases outside the gene matches. The CDR3 is CASSPYQDRVTYEQYF. Here the CDR3 DNA reads TGTGCCAGCAGCCCGTATCAGGACAGGGTAACCTACGAGCAGTACTTC.

This clone was found once. The chain couples TRBV27 to TRBJ1-2; D is unresolved. The length of the CDR3 is 13 residues. The germline V and J ends were trimmed by 6 bases and 5 bases, with 13 bases remaining between them. Germline assignment: CDR1 MNHEY and CDR2 SMNVEV (reference sequence). The CDR3 nucleotides are TGTGCCAGCAGGTCCTTAGGAGAATATGGCTACACCTTC. The encoded protein is CASRSLGEYGYTF.

The rearrangement joins TRBV6-4 to TRBJ2-1; 7 nucleotides match TRBD1. V was pared by 0 bases and J by 6 bases, with 5 bases of the junction left unmatched. The CDR3 length is 15 residues. Per germline, CDR1 MRHNA and CDR2 SNTAGT. CDR3 sequence reads: CASSDSLRGSNEQFF. The CDR3 coding sequence is TGTGCCAGCAGTGACTCCCTCAGGGGGAGCAATGAGCAGTTCTTC.

This chain uses TRBV15 with TRBJ1-4; D gene ambiguous. The V gene's germline CDR1 is LNHNV and CDR2 YYDKDF (reference sequence). The CDR3 spans 13 residues. Trimming removed 0 bases from V and 13 bases from J, with 12 bases in between. The CDR3 region is CATSRDFAGTLFF. CDR3 coding DNA: TGTGCCACCAGCAGAGATTTCGCAGGCACACTGTTTTTT. Looking up the rest from reference TRBV15 and TRBJ1-4 gives the full variable domain: DAMVIQNPRYQVTQFGKPVTLSCSQTLNHNVMYWYQQKSSQAPKLLFHYYDKDFNNEADTPDNFQSRRPNTSFCFLDIRSPGLGDTAMYLCATSRDFAGTLFFGSGTQLSVL.

The chain employs TRBV7-6 and TRBJ2-1; D is possibly TRBD2 (5 bases). Germline CDR1 is SGHVS and CDR2 is FNYEAQ. Trimming shortened V by 5 bases and J by 4 bases, and 15 bases separated the two germline ends. The CDR3 contains 15 residues. The DNA for the CDR3 is TGTGCCAGCAGCCCCCGGAGGACGGTGTACAATGAGCAGTTCTTC. This sequence encodes CASSPRRTVYNEQFF.

In DNA, the CDR3 is TGCAGCTCTGGACTAGCGGCCTACAATGAGCAGTTCTTC. This encodes CSSGLAAYNEQFF. This chain connects TRBV29-1 to TRBJ2-1, with TRBD2 matching over 10 bases. The V segment lost 8 bases and the J segment 2 bases; nucleotides outside the gene matches: 3. The germline V gene encodes CDR1 SQVTM and CDR2 ANQGSEA. This CDR3 comprises 13 residues.

V usage is TRBV10-3 and J usage is TRBJ2-1, with 8 positions matching TRBD2. The CDR3 has 18 amino acids. J was trimmed by 9 bases and V by 1 base; bases with no gene match: 17. CDR1 and CDR2 from the germline V gene are ENHRY and SYGVKD. CDR3 amino acids: CAISEFLGTRRAPGEQFF. The CDR3 nucleotides read TGTGCCATCAGTGAGTTCCTCGGGACTAGGAGGGCCCCCGGTGAGCAGTTCTTC.

The rearrangement uses TRBV29-1 and TRBJ2-7; 10 bases map to TRBD1. Per germline, CDR1 SQVTM and CDR2 ANQGSEA. The CDR3 is 14 amino acids. The V segment lost 7 bases and the J segment 4 bases; nucleotides outside the gene matches: 10. CDR3 bases: TGCAGCGCACAAACGACAGGGGGCATGTACGAGCAGTACTTC. This sequence encodes CSAQTTGGMYEQYF.

As concerns this clone: The junction departs from germline at one end; a sequencing error may be responsible. The same CDR3 also results from other DNA sequences found in this sample. The chain links TRBV5-1 to TRBJ2-7; 10 nucleotides agree with TRBD1. The CDR3 is 13 residues long. Germline values: CDR1 SGHRS, CDR2 YFSETQ. DNA for the CDR3: TGTGCCAGCAGCTTGGACAGGGGGTACGAGCAGTACTTC. Protein: CASSLDRGYEQYF.

The table lists this clone with a count of one. V usage is TRBV30 and J usage is TRBJ1-5; no clear D gene. CDR1 and CDR2 from the germline V gene are GTSNPN and SVGIG (reference sequence). Between the trimmed V and J ends, which lost 4 bases and 0 bases, there was a span of 10 bases. The CDR3 runs to 14 residues. CDR3 DNA: TGTGCCTGGAATGTGGGAGATAGCAATCAGCCCCAGCATTTT. It specifies CAWNVGDSNQPQHF.

The gene calls are TRBV2 and TRBJ1-5; 8 nucleotides match TRBD1. The V and J ends lost 5 bases and 2 bases, in that order; junction bases with no gene match: 5. The CDR3 covers 15 residues. The V gene's germline CDR1 is SNHLY and CDR2 FYNNEI. CDR3 loop: CASSLSGQGNQPQHF. CDR3 bases: TGTGCCAGCAGTCTTTCGGGACAGGGCAATCAGCCCCAGCATTTT.

The chain employs TRBV7-3 and TRBJ2-1; tentatively, D is TRBD2 (5 bases). CDR3 size: 17 residues. Trimming cost V 2 bases and J 4 bases, with 18 bases left between them. Germline CDR1 reads SGHTA; CDR2 reads FQGTGA. The CDR3 coding sequence is TGTGCCAGCAGCTTAGGGTTGGCGAGCGGCCTGTACAATGAGCAGTTCTTC. This gives the protein CASSLGLASGLYNEQFF.

This clone has just one count. J is TRBJ1-5 and V is TRBV4-1; D gene ambiguous. V was clipped by 1 base and J by 2 bases, with 15 bases between them. The CDR3 spans 17 residues. From germline, CDR1 is MGHRA and CDR2 YSYEKL. CDR3 region: CASSQVWRGTGNQPQHF. In DNA form, the CDR3 reads TGCGCCAGCAGCCAAGTCTGGCGAGGTACGGGCAATCAGCCCCAGCATTTT.

This clone occurred a few times. V is TRBV19 and J is TRBJ2-6; tentative D call: TRBD1 (6 bases). Germline V gives CDR1 LNHDA, CDR2 SQIVND (reference sequence). V lost 9 bases to trimming and J lost 0 bases, with 12 bases between them. The CDR3 length is 15 residues. CDR3 in amino acids: CASGTTPSGANVLTF. The CDR3 bases are TGTGCCAGCGGGACAACGCCCTCTGGGGCCAACGTCCTGACTTTC.

This clone has a single count. V is TRBV10-3 and J is TRBJ2-7; D may be TRBD2 (6 bases). The CDR3 has 10 residues. V shed 11 bases and J shed 5 bases, with 10 bases lying between them. Germline assignment: CDR1 ENHRY and CDR2 SYGVKD. DNA of the CDR3: TGTGCCGCTGGGGGGAACGAGCAGTACTTC. Translated, it gives CAAGGNEQYF.

The rearrangement uses TRBV21-1 and TRBJ2-7; the table names TRBD1, a call not compared with the DNA. TRBV21-1 is deemed a pseudogene. There are 13 residues in the CDR3. CDR3 bases: TGTGCCAGCAGCAAAAGGGGCCCCTACGAGCAGTACTTC. Translated, it gives CASSKRGPYEQYF.

The chain is built from TRBV29-1 and TRBJ2-1; 10 nucleotides align to TRBD2. The CDR3 spans 17 residues. Germline V lookup: CDR1 SQVTM, CDR2 ANQGSEA. V lost 0 bases to trimming and J lost 0 bases; unmatched junction nucleotides: 5. The CDR3 reads CSVEEVKREGSYNEQFF. CDR3 coding DNA: TGCAGCGTTGAAGAAGTGAAGCGGGAGGGCTCCTACAATGAGCAGTTCTTC.

A remark on this clone: Other nucleotide sequences from this sample produce the same CDR3. The chain couples TRBV6-5 to TRBJ2-7; 8 bases match TRBD2. The CDR3 sequence is 14 residues long. Germline-derived CDR1 and CDR2 are MNHEY and SVGAGI. J lost 2 bases, V lost 2 bases, and 2 bases had no gene match. CDR3 amino acids: CASSYSGGPYEQYF. The CDR3 nucleotides read TGTGCCAGCAGTTACAGCGGGGGCCCCTACGAGCAGTACTTC.

The rearrangement joins TRBV28 to TRBJ2-3, with 11 bases lining up with TRBD2. The CDR3 covers 15 residues. In germline, CDR1 is MDHEN, CDR2 SYDVKM. Germline trimming cut 2 bases from V and 5 bases from J; bases unmatched to any gene: 3. The CDR3 DNA follows: TGTGCCAGCAGTTTAGGACTAGCGGGTTTAGATACGCAGTATTTT. This translates into CASSLGLAGLDTQYF.

This clone was seen just once. The rearrangement uses TRBV10-1 and TRBJ2-1, with D tentatively TRBD2 (5 bases). The CDR3 spans 16 residues. CDR1 is WNHNN and CDR2 is SYGVQD in the germline V gene (reference sequence). Trimming cost V 4 bases and J 7 bases, with 20 bases left between them. In DNA, the CDR3 is TGCGCCAGCAGTGTAACGGGCCGAAATTCGGGGAATGAGCAGTTCTTC. As protein: CASSVTGRNSGNEQFF.

This clone was counted between two and nine times. The chain links TRBV6-1 to TRBJ1-2; D call uncertain. The ends were cut back, 8 bases at V and 7 bases at J, with 23 bases in the middle. Germline CDR1 and CDR2: MNHNS and SASEGT. The CDR3 runs 15 residues. CDR3 sequence (DNA): TGTGCCAGCGGCAGATCCCCGTCCATTCATGGTGGCTACACCTTC. This sequence encodes CASGRSPSIHGGYTF.

The chain combines TRBV29-1 with TRBJ2-7; 9 nucleotides line up with TRBD1. Per germline, CDR1 SQVTM and CDR2 ANQGSEA. V lost 4 bases and J lost 5; bases outside the gene matches: 3. This CDR3 has 12 amino acids. The CDR3 loop is CSVGDRVHEQYF. DNA of the CDR3: TGCAGCGTTGGGGACAGGGTCCACGAGCAGTACTTC.

This clone has just one count. The chain couples TRBV7-6 to TRBJ2-4, with 11 bases matching TRBD2. This CDR3 contains 18 residues. J gave up 9 bases and V 1 base, and 14 bases lay outside the gene matches. Per the germline V gene, CDR1 is SGHVS and CDR2 is FNYEAQ. CDR3 sequence (DNA): TGTGCCAGCAGCTTAGATGGTAGCGGGGGGGCCGTTGTTAGCATTCAGTACTTC. Protein product: CASSLDGSGGAVVSIQYF.

The chain joins TRBV6-5 to TRBJ1-2; 7 bases agree with TRBD1. After removal of 6 bases from V and 8 bases from J, the junction contained 15 bases not matched to a gene. CDR1 is MNHEY, CDR2 SVGAGI, per germline. The CDR3 length is 15 residues. In DNA, the CDR3 is TGTGCCAGCAGCCCCGGCCGACAGGGAATAGGGGGCTACACCTTC. It translates to CASSPGRQGIGGYTF.

The chain carries TRBV18 and TRBJ2-1; 12 bases align to TRBD2. Losses at the gene ends were 6 bases for V and 8 bases for J; bases not matched to a gene: 8. The CDR3 extends over 15 amino acids. Germline V gene data show CDR1 as KGHSH and CDR2 as LQKENI. The CDR3 region is CASSFLAGGPHEQFF. CDR3 DNA: TGTGCCAGCTCGTTCCTAGCGGGAGGGCCTCATGAGCAGTTCTTC. The full variable domain, in which reference TRBV18 and TRBJ2-1 provide the parts outside the CDR3, is NAGVMQNPRHLVRRRGQEARLRCSPMKGHSHVYWYRQLPEEGLKFMVYLQKENIIDESGMPKERFSAEFPKEGPSILRIQQVVRGDSAAYFCASSFLAGGPHEQFFGPGTRLTVL.

The chain joins TRBV11-2 to TRBJ2-5; D gene unclear. Germline loops: CDR1 SGHAT, CDR2 FQNNGV. Between the trimmed V and J ends, which lost 5 bases and 4 bases, there was a span of 11 bases. The CDR3 length is 13 residues. This CDR3 is CASSPPWLETQYF. The CDR3 DNA follows: TGTGCCAGCAGCCCCCCTTGGCTAGAGACCCAGTACTTC.